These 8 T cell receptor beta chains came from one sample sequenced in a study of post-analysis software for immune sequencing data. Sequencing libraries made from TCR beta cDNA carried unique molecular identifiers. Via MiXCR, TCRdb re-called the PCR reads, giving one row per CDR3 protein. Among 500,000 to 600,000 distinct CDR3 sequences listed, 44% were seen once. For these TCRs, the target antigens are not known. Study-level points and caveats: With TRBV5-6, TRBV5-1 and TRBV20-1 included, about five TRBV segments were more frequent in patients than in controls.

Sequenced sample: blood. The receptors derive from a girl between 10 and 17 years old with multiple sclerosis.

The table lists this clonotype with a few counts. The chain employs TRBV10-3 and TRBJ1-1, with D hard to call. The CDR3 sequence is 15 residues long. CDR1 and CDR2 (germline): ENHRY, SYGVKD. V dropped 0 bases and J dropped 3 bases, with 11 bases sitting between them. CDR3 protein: CAISESAASDTEAFF. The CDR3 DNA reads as TGTGCCATCAGTGAGTCTGCGGCTTCGGACACTGAAGCTTTCTTT.

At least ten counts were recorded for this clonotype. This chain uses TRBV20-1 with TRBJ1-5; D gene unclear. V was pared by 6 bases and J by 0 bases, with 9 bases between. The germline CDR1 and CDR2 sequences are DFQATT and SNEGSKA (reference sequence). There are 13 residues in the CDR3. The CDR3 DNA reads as TGCAGTGCCGGGCCCCTTAGCAATCAGCCCCAGCATTTT. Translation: CSAGPLSNQPQHF.

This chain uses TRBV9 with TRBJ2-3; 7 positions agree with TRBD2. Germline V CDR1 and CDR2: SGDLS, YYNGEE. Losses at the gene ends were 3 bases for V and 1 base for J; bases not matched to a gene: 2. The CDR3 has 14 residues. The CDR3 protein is CASSGGSGTDTQYF. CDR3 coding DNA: TGTGCCAGCAGCGGCGGGAGCGGCACAGATACGCAGTATTTT.

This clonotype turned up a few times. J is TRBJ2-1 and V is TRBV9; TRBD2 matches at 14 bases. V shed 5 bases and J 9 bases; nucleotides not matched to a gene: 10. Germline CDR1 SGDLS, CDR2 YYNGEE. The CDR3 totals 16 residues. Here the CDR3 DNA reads TGTGCCAGCAGTGGGACTAGCGGGGGTCCCTCAGGTGAGCAGTTCTTC. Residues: CASSGTSGGPSGEQFF.

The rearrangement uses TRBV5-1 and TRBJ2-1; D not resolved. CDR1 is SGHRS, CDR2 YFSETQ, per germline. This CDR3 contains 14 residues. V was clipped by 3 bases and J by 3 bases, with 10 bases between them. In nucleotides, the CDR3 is TGCGCCAGCAGCTCCCGACCCGACTACAATGAGCAGTTCTTC. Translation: CASSSRPDYNEQFF.

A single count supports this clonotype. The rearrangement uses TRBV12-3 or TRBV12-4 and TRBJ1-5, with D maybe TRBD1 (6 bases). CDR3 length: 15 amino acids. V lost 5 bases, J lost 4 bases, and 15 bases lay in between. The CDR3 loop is CASSQQGLGNQPQHF. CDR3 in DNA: TGTGCCAGCAGTCAACAGGGATTAGGGAATCAGCCCCAGCATTTT.

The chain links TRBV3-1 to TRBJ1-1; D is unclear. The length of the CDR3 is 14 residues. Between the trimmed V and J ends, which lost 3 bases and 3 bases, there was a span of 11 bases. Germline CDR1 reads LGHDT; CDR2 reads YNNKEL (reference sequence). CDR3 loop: CASSQATVDTEAFF. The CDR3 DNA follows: TGTGCCAGCAGCCAGGCTACCGTAGACACTGAAGCTTTCTTT.

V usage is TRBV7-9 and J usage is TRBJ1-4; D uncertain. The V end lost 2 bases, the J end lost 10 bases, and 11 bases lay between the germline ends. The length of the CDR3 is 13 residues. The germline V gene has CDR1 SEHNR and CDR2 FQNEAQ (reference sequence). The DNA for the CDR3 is TGTGCCAGCAGCTTAAACGCTCGGGTAAAACTGTTTTTT. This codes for CASSLNARVKLFF.